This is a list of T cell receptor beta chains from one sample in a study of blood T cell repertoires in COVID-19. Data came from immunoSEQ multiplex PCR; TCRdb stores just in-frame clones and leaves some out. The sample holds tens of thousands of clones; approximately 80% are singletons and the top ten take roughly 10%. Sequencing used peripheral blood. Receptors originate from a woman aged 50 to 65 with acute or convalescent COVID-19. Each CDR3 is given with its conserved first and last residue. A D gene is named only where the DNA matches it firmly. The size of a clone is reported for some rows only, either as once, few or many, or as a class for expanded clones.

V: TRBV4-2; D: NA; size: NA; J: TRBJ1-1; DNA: TGTGCCAGCAGCCGTCAAACTGAAGCTTTCTTT; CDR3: CASSRQTEAFF
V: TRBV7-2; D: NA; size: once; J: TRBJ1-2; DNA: TGTGCCAGCAGCTTAGATCAGGGGATCTATGGCTACACCTTC; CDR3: CASSLDQGIYGYTF
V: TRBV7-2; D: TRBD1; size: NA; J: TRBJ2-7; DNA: TGTGCCAGCAGTTCCTCTGGGAGTGTCCTCAGGGGGTCCTACGAGCAGTACTTC; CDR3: CASSSSGSVLRGSYEQYF
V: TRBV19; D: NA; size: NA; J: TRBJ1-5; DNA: TGTGCCAGTACCCCCTGGGGAGGTGGCAATCAGCCCCAGCATTTT; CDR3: CASTPWGGGNQPQHF
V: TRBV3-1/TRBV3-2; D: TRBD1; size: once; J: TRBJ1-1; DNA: TGTGCCAGCAGCCCCAGGACAGGGGTCATGAACACTGAAGCTTTCTTT; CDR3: CASSPRTGVMNTEAFF
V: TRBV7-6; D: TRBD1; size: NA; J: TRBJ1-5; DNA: TGTGCCAGCAGCCTGGGACAGCATAGCAATCAGCCCCAGCATTTT; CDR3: CASSLGQHSNQPQHF
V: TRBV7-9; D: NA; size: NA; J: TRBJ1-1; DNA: TGTGCCAGCAGCTTAGCAAGAGGGATTACTGAAGCTTTCTTT; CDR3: CASSLARGITEAFF
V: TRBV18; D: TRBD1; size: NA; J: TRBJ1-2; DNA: TGTGCCAGCTCACCAGAGGCGCCAGGGGGTGACTATGGCTACACCTTC; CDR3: CASSPEAPGGDYGYTF
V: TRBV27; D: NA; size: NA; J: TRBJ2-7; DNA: TGTGCCAGCAGTATGACCGGGACAACTTACGAGCAGTACTTC; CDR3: CASSMTGTTYEQYF
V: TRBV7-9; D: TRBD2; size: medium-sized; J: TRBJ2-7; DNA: TGTGCCAGCAGGGAGATCGGGGGGGAGTACGAGCAGTACTTC; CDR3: CASREIGGEYEQYF
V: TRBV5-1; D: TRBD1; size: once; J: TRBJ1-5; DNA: TGCGCCAGCAGCGTGGGACAGGGGGAATATCAGCCCCAGCATTTT; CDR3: CASSVGQGEYQPQHF
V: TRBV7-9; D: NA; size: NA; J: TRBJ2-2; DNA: TGTGCCAGCAGCCTAAAGAATCCCGGGGAGCTGTTTTTT; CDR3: CASSLKNPGELFF
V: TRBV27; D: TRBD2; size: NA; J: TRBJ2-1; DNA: TGTGCCAGTACTGGGACTACCAATGAGCAGTTCTTC; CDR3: CASTGTTNEQFF
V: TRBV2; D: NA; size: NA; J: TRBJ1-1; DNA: TGTGCCAGCAGTGAAGCTGAGGTAGCTTTCTTT; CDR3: CASSEAEVAFF
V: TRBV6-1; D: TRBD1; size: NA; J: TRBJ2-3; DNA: TGTGCCAGCAGTGAAAGACAGGGGACAGATACGCAGTATTTT; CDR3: CASSERQGTDTQYF
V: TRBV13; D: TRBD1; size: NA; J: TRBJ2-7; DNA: TGTGCCAGCAGCTCGAACCGGGACAGGCCCCCGCGGGGCGAGCAGTACTTC; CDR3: CASSSNRDRPPRGEQYF
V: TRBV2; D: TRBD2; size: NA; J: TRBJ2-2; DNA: TGTGCCAGCACCCTGGACACTAGCGGGAGTACCGGGGAGCTGTTTTTT; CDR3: CASTLDTSGSTGELFF
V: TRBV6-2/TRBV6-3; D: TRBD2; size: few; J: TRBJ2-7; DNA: TGTGCCAGCAGTTATAATAGTCTAGCGGGAGCTGGATGGGGCTACGAGCAGTACTTC; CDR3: CASSYNSLAGAGWGYEQYF
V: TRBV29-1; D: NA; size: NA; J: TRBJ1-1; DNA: TGCAGCGTTGACAGATCGAACACTGAAGCTTTCTTT; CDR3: CSVDRSNTEAFF
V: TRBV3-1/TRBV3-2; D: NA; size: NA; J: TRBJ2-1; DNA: TGTGCCAGCAGCCAAGGGGGCACGAGCTCCTACAATGAGCAGTTCTTC; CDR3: CASSQGGTSSYNEQFF
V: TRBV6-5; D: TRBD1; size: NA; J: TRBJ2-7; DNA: TGTGCCAGCAGACTGGGACAGGCCTCCTACGAGCAGTACTTC; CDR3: CASRLGQASYEQYF
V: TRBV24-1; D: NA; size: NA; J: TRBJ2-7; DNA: TGTGCCACCAGTGATCCGGCGGGGCGGACGTCTGATGAGCAGTACTTC; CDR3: CATSDPAGRTSDEQYF
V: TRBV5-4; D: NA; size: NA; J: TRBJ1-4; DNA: TGTGCCAGCAGCTTGGCGCCCCCAGGGGATGAAAAACTGTTTTTT; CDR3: CASSLAPPGDEKLFF
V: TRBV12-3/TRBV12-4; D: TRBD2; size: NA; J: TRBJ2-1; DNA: TGTGCCAGCAGGCGGGAGAAGCAGTTCTTC; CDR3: CASRREKQFF
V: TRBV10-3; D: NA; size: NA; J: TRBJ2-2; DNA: TGTGCCATCAGTGATGGTCGGACGGGAAGCACCGGGGAGCTGTTTTTT; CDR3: CAISDGRTGSTGELFF
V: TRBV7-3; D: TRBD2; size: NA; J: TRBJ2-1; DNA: TGTGCCAGCAGCCTAGGAGGTAGCGGGGGTTACAATGAGCAGTTCTTC; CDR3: CASSLGGSGGYNEQFF
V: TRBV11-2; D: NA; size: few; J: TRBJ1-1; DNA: TGTGCCAGCAGCTTGTTTACGGGTTGGGGAGGGCAAGTGAACACTGAAGCTTTCTTT; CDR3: CASSLFTGWGGQVNTEAFF
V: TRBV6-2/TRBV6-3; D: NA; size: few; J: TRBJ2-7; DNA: TGTGCCAGCAGTCGACAGGTCTCCTACGAGCAGTACTTC; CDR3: CASSRQVSYEQYF
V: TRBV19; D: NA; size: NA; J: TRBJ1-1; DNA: TGTGCCAGTAGTATACGGGTGGCGTCGAACACTGAAGCTTTCTTT; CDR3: CASSIRVASNTEAFF
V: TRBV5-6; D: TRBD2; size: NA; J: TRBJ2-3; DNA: TGTGCCAGCAGCTTGTTCACTATGGCTAGCGGGAGTATCACAGATACGCAGTATTTT; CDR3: CASSLFTMASGSITDTQYF
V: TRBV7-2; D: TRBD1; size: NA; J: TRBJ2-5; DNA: TGTGCCAGCAGTTGGGACAGGGTAGAGACCCAGTACTTC; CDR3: CASSWDRVETQYF
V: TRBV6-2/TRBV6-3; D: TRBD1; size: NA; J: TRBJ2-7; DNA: TGTGCCAGCAGTTACCCCCCCTCAGGGGGATACGAGCAGTACTTC; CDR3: CASSYPPSGGYEQYF
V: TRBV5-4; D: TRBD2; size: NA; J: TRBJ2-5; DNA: TGTGCCAGCAGCTTGTTAGCTAGCGGGGGGCAAGAGACCCAGTACTTC; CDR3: CASSLLASGGQETQYF
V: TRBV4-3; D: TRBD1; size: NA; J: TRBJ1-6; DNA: TGCGCCAGCAGCCAAACGCCGGGACAGGGAGCCCACTATAATTCACCCCTCCACTTT; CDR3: CASSQTPGQGAHYNSPLHF
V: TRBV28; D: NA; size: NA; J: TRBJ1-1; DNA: TGTGCCAGCAATGAGGGGGTCACTGAAGCTTTCTTT; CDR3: CASNEGVTEAFF
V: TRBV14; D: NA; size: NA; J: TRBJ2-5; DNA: TGTGCCAGCAGCCAGGGGGGGGCCCCAGAGACCCAGTACTTC; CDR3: CASSQGGAPETQYF
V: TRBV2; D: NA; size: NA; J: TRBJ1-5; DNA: TGTGCCAGCAGTGTCAGTTATAGCAATCAGCCCCAGCATTTT; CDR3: CASSVSYSNQPQHF
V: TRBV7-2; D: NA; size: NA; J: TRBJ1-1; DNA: TGTGCCAGCAGCTTAGACAGGGTGCCTTTCTTT; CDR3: CASSLDRVPFF
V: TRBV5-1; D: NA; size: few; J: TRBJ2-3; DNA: TGCGCCAGCAGTTACAGGGCCGGAACAGATACGCAGTATTTT; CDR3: CASSYRAGTDTQYF
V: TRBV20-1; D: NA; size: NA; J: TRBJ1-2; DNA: TGCAGTGCTATAAGGGGGTATGGCTACACCTTC; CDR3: CSAIRGYGYTF
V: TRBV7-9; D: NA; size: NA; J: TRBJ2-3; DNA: TGTGCCAGCAGCTTAGCGAGCGGTATCACAGATACGCAGTATTTT; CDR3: CASSLASGITDTQYF
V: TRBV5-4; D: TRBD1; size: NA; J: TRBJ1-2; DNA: TGTGCCAGCAGCTCCGCAGGGGGCAAGGCGTTGGGCTACACCTTC; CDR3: CASSSAGGKALGYTF
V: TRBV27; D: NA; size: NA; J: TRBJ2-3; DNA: TGTGCCAGCTCCCTTAGACTCCAAGATACGCAGTATTTT; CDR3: CASSLRLQDTQYF
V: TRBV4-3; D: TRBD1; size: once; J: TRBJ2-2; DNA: TGCGCCAGCAGCCAAGACAAGGACAGGGTTATTTACGGGGAGCTGTTTTTT; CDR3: CASSQDKDRVIYGELFF
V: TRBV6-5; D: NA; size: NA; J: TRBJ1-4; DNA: TGTGCCAGCAGTTACTCGAGGCTTAATGAAAAACTGTTTTTT; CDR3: CASSYSRLNEKLFF
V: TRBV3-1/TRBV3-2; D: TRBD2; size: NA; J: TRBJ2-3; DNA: TGTGCCAGCAGCCAAGTTATTTCCAGCGGGGGGCGAGATACGCAGTATTTT; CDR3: CASSQVISSGGRDTQYF
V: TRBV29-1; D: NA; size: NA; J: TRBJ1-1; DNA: TGCAGCGTTGAATCACAGGGAAACACTGAAGCTTTCTTT; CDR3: CSVESQGNTEAFF
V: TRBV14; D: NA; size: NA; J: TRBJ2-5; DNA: TGTGCCAGCAGCCTTACAGGATTCTTTTGGGAGACCCAGTACTTC; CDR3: CASSLTGFFWETQYF
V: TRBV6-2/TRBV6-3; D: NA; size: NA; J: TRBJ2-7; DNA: TGTGCCAGCAGTTATCACTCCTACGAGCAGTACTTC; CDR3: CASSYHSYEQYF
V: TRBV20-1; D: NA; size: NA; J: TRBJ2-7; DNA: TGCAGTCCCAAGAGCGGCTACGAGCAGTACTTC; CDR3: CSPKSGYEQYF
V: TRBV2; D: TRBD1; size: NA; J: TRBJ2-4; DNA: TGTGCCAGCGGAGACAGGGGATCAGCCAAAAACATTCAGTACTTC; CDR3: CASGDRGSAKNIQYF
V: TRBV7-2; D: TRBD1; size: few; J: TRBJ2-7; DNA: TGTGCCAGCAGCGCACGATTTTGGGACAGGTCCTACGAGCAGTACTTC; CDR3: CASSARFWDRSYEQYF
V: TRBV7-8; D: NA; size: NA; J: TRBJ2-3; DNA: TGTGCCAGCAGCTTAACGCTGGCATCAGATACGCAGTATTTT; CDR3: CASSLTLASDTQYF
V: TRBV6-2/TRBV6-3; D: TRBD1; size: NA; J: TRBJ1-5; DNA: TGTGCCAGCAGTTACCCCGGGACAGGCCTCTGGAGCAATCAGCCCCAGCATTTT; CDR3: CASSYPGTGLWSNQPQHF
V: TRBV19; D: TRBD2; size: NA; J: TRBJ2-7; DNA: TGTGCCAGTAGTAGTGCGGCGGGAGGGCCCTACGAGCAGTACTTC; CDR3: CASSSAAGGPYEQYF
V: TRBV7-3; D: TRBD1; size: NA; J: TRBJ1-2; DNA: TGTGCCAGCAGCTTACGGGACAGGGCCGATGGCTACACCTTC; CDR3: CASSLRDRADGYTF
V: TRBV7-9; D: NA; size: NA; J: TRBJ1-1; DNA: TGTGCCAGCAGCGCAAGAGGGGGGGTCACTGAAGCTTTCTTT; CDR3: CASSARGGVTEAFF
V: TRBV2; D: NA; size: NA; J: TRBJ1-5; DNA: TGTGCCAGCATTTTAGGCAGGGGATTTGGACAGCCCCAGCATTTT; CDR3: CASILGRGFGQPQHF
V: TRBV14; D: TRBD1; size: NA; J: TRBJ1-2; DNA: TGTGCCAGCAGCCAAGGGACAGGCGAGATTAACTATGGCTACACCTTC; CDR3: CASSQGTGEINYGYTF